This TCR beta chain came from a study of shared clonotypes between healthy human individuals. Per the authors' pipeline: In the immunoSEQ data, sequences were junction-only and lacked quality scores, so filtering differed. Profiled with immunoSEQ multiplex PCR; TCRdb holds only in-frame clones, not every one. That table supplies the V and J calls and clone size; D and trimming were determined from the DNA. The sample holds millions of clones, around 90% seen once. Whole-study findings and limits: Generation of non-shared clonotypes was less probable than generation of clonotypes shared by all four donors. As a rule, naive subsets had a larger estimated richness than memory subsets. Incomplete sequencing of sorted subsets was indicated by rarefaction despite large depth.

This CDR3 spans 16 amino acids. V was clipped by 4 bases and J by 7 bases; unmatched bases: 12. Germline assignment: CDR1 MNHEY and CDR2 SVGAGI. A single count supports this clone. As yet, its antigen is unknown. This clonotype was sampled from a man in his late teens or twenties in good health. Sample: naive CD4+ T cells sorted from blood. Subset noted: CD45RA+ positively selected. The V and J genes are TRBV6-5 and TRBJ2-3, with 9 bases aligning to TRBD2. CDR3 region: CASSFYRTAGGNTQYF. The CDR3 DNA follows: TGTGCCAGCAGTTTCTACCGGACGGCGGGGGGGAATACGCAGTATTTT.